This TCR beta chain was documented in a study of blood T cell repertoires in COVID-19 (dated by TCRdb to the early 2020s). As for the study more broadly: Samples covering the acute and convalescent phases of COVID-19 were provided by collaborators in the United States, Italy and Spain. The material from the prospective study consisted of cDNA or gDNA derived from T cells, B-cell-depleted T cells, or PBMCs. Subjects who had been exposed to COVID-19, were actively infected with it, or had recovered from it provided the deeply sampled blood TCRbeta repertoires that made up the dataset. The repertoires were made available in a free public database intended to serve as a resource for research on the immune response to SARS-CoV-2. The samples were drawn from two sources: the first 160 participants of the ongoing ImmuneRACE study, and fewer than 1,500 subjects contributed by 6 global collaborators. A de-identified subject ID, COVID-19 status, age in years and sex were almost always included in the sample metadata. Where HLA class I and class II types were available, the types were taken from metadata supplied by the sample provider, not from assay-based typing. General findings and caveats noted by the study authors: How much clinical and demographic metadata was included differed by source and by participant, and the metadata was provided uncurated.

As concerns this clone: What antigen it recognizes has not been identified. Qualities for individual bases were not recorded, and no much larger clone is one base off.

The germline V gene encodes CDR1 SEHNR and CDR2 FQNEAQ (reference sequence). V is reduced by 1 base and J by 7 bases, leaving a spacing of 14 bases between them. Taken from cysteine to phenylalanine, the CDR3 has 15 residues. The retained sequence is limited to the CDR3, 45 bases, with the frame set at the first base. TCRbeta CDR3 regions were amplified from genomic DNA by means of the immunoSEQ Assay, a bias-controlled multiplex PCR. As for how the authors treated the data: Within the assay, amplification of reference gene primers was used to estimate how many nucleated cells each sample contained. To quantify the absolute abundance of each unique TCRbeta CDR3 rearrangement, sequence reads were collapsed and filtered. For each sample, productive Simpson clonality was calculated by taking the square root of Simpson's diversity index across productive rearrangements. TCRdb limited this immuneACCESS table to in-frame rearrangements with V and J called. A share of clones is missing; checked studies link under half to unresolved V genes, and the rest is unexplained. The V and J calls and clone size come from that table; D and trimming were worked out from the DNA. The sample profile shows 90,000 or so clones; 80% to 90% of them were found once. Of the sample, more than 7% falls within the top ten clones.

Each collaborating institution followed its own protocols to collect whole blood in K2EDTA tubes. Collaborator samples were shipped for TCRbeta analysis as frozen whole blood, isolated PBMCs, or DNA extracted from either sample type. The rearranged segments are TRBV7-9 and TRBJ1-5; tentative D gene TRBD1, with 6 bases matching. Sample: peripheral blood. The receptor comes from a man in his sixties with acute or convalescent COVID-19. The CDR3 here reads CASSLGGGEGQPQHF. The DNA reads TGTGCCAGCAGCTTAGGCGGGGGCGAAGGACAGCCCCAGCATTTT.